The rows below give T cell receptor beta chains drawn from one sample of a study of read filtering for tumor transcriptome and immune sequencing. From the reads, TCRdb called clonotypes with MiXCR, one entry per CDR3 protein. Among approximately 90,000 distinct CDR3 sequences, 20% to 25% were seen once, and the ten largest hold over 9.5%. Sequenced: a population of CD138-negative cells sorted from bone marrow. These TCRs come from a donor aged 40 or older with multiple myeloma. Each CDR3 is given without its conserved first and last residue. The listing skips clone size in some rows; elsewhere it reads once, few, many or a size class.

TRBV5-6	TRBJ2-1	many	ASSPGTSAYNEQF
TRBV5-1	TRBJ2-7	many	ASSLTGAGYEQY
TRBV7-2	TRBJ1-1	few	ASSLVAGGKVGAF
TRBV10-3	TRBJ2-1	many	AISEIGANEQF
TRBV29-1	TRBJ2-5	many	SVEDGGLETQY
TRBV30	TRBJ1-2	few	AGRRTGTANGYT
TRBV5-1	TRBJ1-2	many	ASSSRPDRADGYT
TRBV28	TRBJ1-1	many	ASSSRQFEAF
TRBV2	TRBJ2-5	NA	ASSALRAASKETQY
TRBV10-1	TRBJ2-3	NA	ASSERGHPTDTQC
TRBV19	TRBJ1-5	NA	ASRTGVGQPQH
TRBV19	TRBJ1-1	many	ASSISLDRHGTEAF
TRBV20-1	TRBJ1-2	NA	SARDSGQGITNYGYT
TRBV28	TRBJ1-2	NA	ASSKVPHGYT
TRBV5-1	TRBJ2-1	many	ASRIQGASDNEQF
TRBV28	TRBJ2-7	many	ASTSPGQNYEQY
TRBV12-3/TRBV12-4	TRBJ2-1	many	ASSPQESGGQF
TRBV29-1	TRBJ2-3	many	SVEGNLGDTQY
TRBV20-1	TRBJ2-7	many	SVSGRTTYEQY
TRBV28	TRBJ1-5	few	ASSLWVPGQPQH